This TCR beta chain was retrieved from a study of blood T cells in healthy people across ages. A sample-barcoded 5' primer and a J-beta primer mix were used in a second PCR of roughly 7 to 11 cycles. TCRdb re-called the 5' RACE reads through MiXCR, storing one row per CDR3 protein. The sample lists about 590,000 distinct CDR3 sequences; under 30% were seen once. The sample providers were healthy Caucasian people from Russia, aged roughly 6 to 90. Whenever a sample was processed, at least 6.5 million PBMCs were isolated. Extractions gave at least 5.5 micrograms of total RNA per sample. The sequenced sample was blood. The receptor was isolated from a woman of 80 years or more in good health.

The CDR3, as DNA: TGCAGTGCCCGCAGGGGGCTCGTCTATGGCTACACCTTC. Amino acid sequence: CSARRGLVYGYTF. The V gene is TRBV20-1, the J gene TRBJ1-2; 8 bases line up with TRBD1. The ends lost 6 bases at V and 4 bases at J; junction bases unmatched: 7. Per the germline V gene, CDR1 is DFQATT and CDR2 is SNEGSKA (reference sequence). The CDR3 is made up of 13 amino acids.